This T cell receptor (beta chain) was identified in a study of cytomegalovirus exposure and HLA in healthy donors. Germline loops: CDR1 PRHDT, CDR2 FYEKMQ (reference sequence). CDR3 length equals 15 residues. J lost 7 bases, V lost 2 bases, and 8 bases had no gene match. Study observations and caveats: Analyses of presence/absence relied on an assumption of roughly uniform sequencing depth across donors. Under in vitro conditions, three CMV-associated chains were confirmed as specific for CMV antigens. Published work reported that the classifier diagnosed cytomegalovirus status with high specificity and sensitivity. In an earlier analysis, about 87% or about 30%: the productive usage of most TCR beta V segments.

The PCR made use of 60 Vbeta and 13 Jbeta primers. The repertoire was sequenced with immunoSEQ multiplex PCR; TCRdb's copy has only in-frame clones and lacks some. The table has about 160,000 clones, approximately 72% seen once; the top ten hold roughly 2%. This clone came up a few times. Its antigen is not identified. The source of this sequence is a female donor in good health and CMV-seronegative. Sequencing was done on a sample of PBMCs. This rearrangement joins TRBV13 to TRBJ1-5; TRBD1 matches 7 bases. CDR3 residues: CASSLKGAASQPQHF. CDR3 nucleotides: TGTGCCAGCAGCTTAAAGGGGGCGGCGAGCCAGCCCCAGCATTTT.